This T cell receptor (beta chain) stems from a study of CD8 T cells in Susac syndrome. Study-wide results and caveats: Only a relatively small number of individuals were included in the TCR sequencing and HLA analysis.

TCR beta from blood CD8+ and CD4+ T cells was sequenced. Negative isolation yielded CD4+ and CD8+ T cells, and FACS enriched TEMRA cells. Regarding this clonotype: Its antigen is undetermined.

CDR3 length: 16 amino acids. CDR1 is SNHLY, CDR2 FYNNEI, per germline. Germline trimming cut 7 bases from V and 1 base from J; bases unmatched to any gene: 11. RNA amounts of roughly 0.45 to 1 ug underwent reverse transcription with random hexamers. MiXCR, run by TCRdb on the immunoSEQ multiplex PCR reads, gives a single entry per CDR3 protein. The repertoire holds roughly 60,000 distinct CDR3 sequences, with just over 90% as singletons. Sample: CD8+ T cells from PBMCs. The origin of this receptor is a human donor in good health. V is TRBV2 and J is TRBJ2-5; 8 bases are a match to TRBD2. The DNA for the CDR3 is TGTGCCAGCACTGCCCTTATAGCGGGGCCCCAAGAGACCCAGTACTTC. Its protein is CASTALIAGPQETQYF.